This T cell receptor (beta chain) was identified during a study of cytomegalovirus exposure and HLA in healthy donors. Findings of the study overall: One later analysis reportedly identified an Asian-associated ancestry cluster that showed fewer N-insertions than the roughly 620-donor mean.

On this clone: Antigen: not known.

The PCR used 60 Vbeta and 13 Jbeta primers. The protocol was immunoSEQ multiplex PCR, while the TCRdb copy is restricted to in-frame clones and leaves out a portion. The sample's table shows 100,000 to 150,000 clones. The CDR3 length is 16 residues. J gave up 0 bases and V 2 bases, and 7 bases lay outside the gene matches. Germline V CDR1 and CDR2: SGHTA, FQGTGA. The V call is TRBV7-3, the J call TRBJ2-7, with 7 bases identical to TRBD1. The sample comprised PBMCs. This receptor was obtained from a woman in her thirties or forties in good health and CMV-seronegative. The CDR3 nucleotides read TGTGCCAGCAGCTTAGAAGGGGGCCCGAGCTCCTACGAGCAGTACTTC. Its protein product is CASSLEGGPSSYEQYF.